This TCR beta chain derives from a study of T cell responses to AZD1222 COVID-19 vaccine. The method was immunoSEQ multiplex PCR; TCRdb's version includes in-frame clones alone and lacks a portion of them. The repertoire holds 150,000 to 200,000 clones, with approximately 92% as singletons. The study, taken as a whole, reports: Baseline testing showed seropositivity in only five to seven AZD1222 recipients. Without day 14 samples, only post-peak T cell repertoires were studied. Increases in Spike-specific TCR breadth and depth were seen after two AZD1222 doses.

With regard to this clone: Its antigen is unidentified.

Specimen: peripheral blood, collected on day 0 of AZD1222 vaccination. The source is an adult in good health.

DNA for the CDR3: TGCAGCGGTGTGCGCCGGAGCGCTGGAGGGACTGAAGCTTTCTTT. Protein product: CSGVRRSAGGTEAFF. The chain is built from TRBV29-1 and TRBJ1-1, with no clear D. CDR1 is SQVTM, CDR2 ANQGSEA, per germline. CDR3 length: 15 residues. The V end lost 7 bases, the J end lost 5 bases, and 23 bases lay between the germline ends.